This TCR beta chain was captured in a study of blood T cell repertoires in COVID-19. In the study overall: Researchers got acute and convalescent COVID-19 samples from the United States, Italy and Spain. T cells, B-cell-depleted T cells, or PBMCs provided the cDNA or gDNA that served as material.

Here immunoSEQ multiplex PCR was the method, and the copy in TCRdb shows in-frame clones only, minus some. Among some 190,000 clones listed, 65% to 85% were seen once. The CDR3 is 14 amino acids. J gave up 7 bases and V 4 bases, and 5 bases lay outside the gene matches. Germline CDR1 is MNHEY and CDR2 is SVGEGT. The participants were between about 18 and 90 years old and came from under 25 US areas. The study assigned cohorts using participant-reported clinical history. The source of this sequence is a woman aged 30 to 39 who had been exposed to COVID-19. V gene TRBV6-2 or TRBV6-3 combines with J gene TRBJ1-2; TRBD1 agrees at 11 bases. The specimen sequenced was PBMCs or T cells enriched from blood (not recorded which). Written as DNA, the CDR3 is TGTGCCAGCAGTTCCGGACAGGGGGCGCGTGGCTACACCTTC. It is translated as CASSSGQGARGYTF.